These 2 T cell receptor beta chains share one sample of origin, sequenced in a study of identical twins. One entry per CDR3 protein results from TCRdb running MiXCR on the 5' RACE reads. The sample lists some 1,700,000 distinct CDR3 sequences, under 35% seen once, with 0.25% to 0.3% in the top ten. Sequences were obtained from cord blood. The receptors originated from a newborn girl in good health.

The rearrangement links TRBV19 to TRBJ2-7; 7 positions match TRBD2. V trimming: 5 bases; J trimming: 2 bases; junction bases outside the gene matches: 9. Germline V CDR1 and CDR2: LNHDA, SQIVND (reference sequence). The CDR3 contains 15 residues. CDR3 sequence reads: CASSVDAGVTYEQYF. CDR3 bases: TGTGCCAGTAGTGTGGACGCGGGGGTTACCTACGAGCAGTACTTC.

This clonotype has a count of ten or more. The CDR3 DNA is TGTGCCAGCAGCTTGGGGGCGGCTGAAGCTTTCTTT. This translates into CASSLGAAEAFF. This chain joins TRBV5-6 and TRBJ1-1; D gene uncertain. CDR1 and CDR2 (germline): SGHDT, YYEEEE. This CDR3 spans 12 amino acids. The V end was cut by 0 bases, the J end by 6 bases, with 6 bases between.